This T cell receptor beta chain was recovered during a study of T-cell memory formation after mild COVID-19 (dated by TCRdb to the early 2020s). Background for the entire study: TCR sequence clusters from the two donors were found to be largely donor specific. In a couple of donors, T-cell clones that expanded and contracted after mild COVID-19 were followed by sequencing TCRalpha and TCRbeta repertoires longitudinally. Two young, previously healthy adult volunteers made up the cohort, one male and one female. The study at large found these results: The second-wave clones that peaked on day 37 were not confirmed to be SARS-CoV-2 specific. The detection of some responding clones in pre-infection memory suggests that pre-existing cross-reactive memory T cells joined the SARS-CoV-2 response. From day 15 to 85, contracting clones showed balanced CD4/CD8 phenotypes, whereas a second wave of clones that expanded from day 15 to 37 leaned towards CD4+. Contracting CD4+ clones were found mainly in CM and EM memory subsets, while CD8+ clones were enriched in EMRA. The study included only a couple of mild cases, and larger cohorts that include severe cases with pre-infection samples were judged to be necessary.

Ficoll-Paque density gradient centrifugation was the method used to isolate PBMCs. Points on this clonotype: What this receptor recognizes is not known. Base qualities are not provided; no much larger clone lies one nucleotide away.

TCRdb names Illumina NovaSeq 6000 as the instrument used. cDNA libraries for TCRalpha and TCRbeta were prepared by 5'RACE using constant-segment primers, with sample barcodes and unique molecular identifiers added. RNA was extracted from every sample with Trizol reagent. The libraries were amplified in two PCR steps, and the second step added a second sample barcode and Illumina TruSeq adapters. Libraries were sequenced on an Illumina NovaSeq with 2 x 150 bp paired-end reads. The paper's data handling went like this. With migec v1.2.7, reads were demultiplexed and then collapsed into UMI-guided consensus sequences. Using mixcr v2.1.11, UMI consensuses were aligned to TRA and TRB V and J templates and then assembled into clonotypes. Expanded or contracted clonotypes were those called significant by both edgeR and NoisET, with noise models trained on biological replicates. edgeR calls used a false discovery rate-adjusted p below 0.01 and a log2 fold-change threshold of 1. PCA with hierarchical clustering of max-normalized trajectories of the 1000 most abundant clonotypes was used as exploratory dynamics analysis. Separately sequenced CD4+ and CD8+ repertoires were used to assign a CD4 or CD8 phenotype to each responding clone. TCRdb handled the public reads itself, with Q25 trimming in fastp and clone calling in MiXCR, and kept productive beta chains. Records with the same CDR3 protein are collapsed into one entry carrying the most frequent genes and DNA. The V and J calls come from TCRdb's annotation, not from the publication. The sample table contains around 300,000 distinct CDR3 sequences; only one count was recorded for roughly a fifth of them. Roughly 21% of the sample goes to the ten largest clones.

The CDR3 runs 16 residues from the cysteine to the phenylalanine. Of the read, only the CDR3 DNA is kept; its 48 bases are in frame from base 1. Per the germline V gene, MNHEY is the CDR1 and SVGAGI is the CDR2. At the junction V is shortened by 2 bases and J by 10 bases, with 18 bases in between. The rearrangement joined TRBV6-5 to TRBJ1-6; TRBD1 is a possible D gene, resting on 5 matching bases. The material sequenced was PBMCs or a T cell subset sorted from them (not recorded which). The clonotype comes from a man younger than 35 who had mild COVID-19 (a few samples of this study predate the infection). The sample titles of this study are shuffled in the database, so cell type and time point are left out; the donor was told from shared clones. The CDR3 amino acid sequence is: CASSYHVPGGGSPLHF. The DNA reads TGTGCCAGCAGTTACCATGTCCCGGGGGGAGGCTCACCCCTCCACTTT.